This T cell receptor (beta chain) was sequenced for a study of cytomegalovirus exposure and HLA in healthy donors. Researchers ran the PCR with 60 Vbeta and 13 Jbeta primers. Clones were sequenced by immunoSEQ multiplex PCR, and TCRdb holds only the in-frame ones, with some missing. The table includes around 200,000 clones, around 89% detected once. This TCR derives from a woman aged 18-30 years in good health and CMV-seronegative. Sequencing was performed on PBMCs.

The CDR3 coding sequence is TGTGCCAGTAGAGCCGGGACAGGGGGCAAAAAACTGTTTTTT. Translation: CASRAGTGGKKLFF. The rearrangement uses TRBV19 and TRBJ1-4; TRBD1 matches 12 bases. Germline loops: CDR1 LNHDA, CDR2 SQIVND (reference sequence). Germline trimming cut 6 bases from V and 9 bases from J; bases unmatched to any gene: 5. The CDR3 runs 14 residues.